This T cell receptor beta chain emerged from a study of Ad26.COV2.S vaccination and SARS-CoV-2 variants. Study conclusions and caveats: Placebo and vaccine recipients had non-spike TCR breadth that was similar.

The CDR3 has 18 residues. After removal of 0 bases from V and 2 bases from J, the junction contained 11 bases not matched to a gene. The germline V gene encodes CDR1 PRHDT and CDR2 FYEKMQ (reference sequence). Note on this clone: The antigen is unknown.

Sequencing was performed with immunoSEQ multiplex PCR; in TCRdb, only in-frame clones are kept and a portion is missing. The profile covers 97,000 or so clones, with around 81% appearing a single time and roughly 17% taken by the ten largest. This sequence joins TRBV13 and TRBJ2-3, with 7 positions matching TRBD1. Sequenced here: peripheral blood, sampled after recovery from COVID-19. The source is a human donor who had recovered from COVID-19. CDR3 protein: CASSLGLPGTEITDTQYF. CDR3 bases: TGTGCCAGCAGCTTAGGACTGCCCGGGACAGAGATCACAGATACGCAGTATTTT.